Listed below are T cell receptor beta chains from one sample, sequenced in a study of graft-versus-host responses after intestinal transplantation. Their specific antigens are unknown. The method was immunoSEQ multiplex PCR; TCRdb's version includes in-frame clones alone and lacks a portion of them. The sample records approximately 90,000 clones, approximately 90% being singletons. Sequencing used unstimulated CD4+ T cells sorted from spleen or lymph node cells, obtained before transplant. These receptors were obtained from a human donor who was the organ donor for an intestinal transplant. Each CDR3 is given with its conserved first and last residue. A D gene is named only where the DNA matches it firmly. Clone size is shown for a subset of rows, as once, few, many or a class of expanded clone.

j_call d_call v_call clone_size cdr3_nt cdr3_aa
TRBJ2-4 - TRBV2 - TGTGCCAGCAGTAAGGGGGGGGCCCAAAACATTCAGTACTTC CASSKGGAQNIQYF
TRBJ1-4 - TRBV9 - TGTGCCAGCAGCTCCTTGGCGAGGGCAGCTGAAAAACTGTTTTTT CASSSLARAAEKLFF
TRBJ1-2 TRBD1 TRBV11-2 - TGTGCCAGCAGCTTACTGCGAACAGGGGGAGGCTACACCTTC CASSLLRTGGGYTF
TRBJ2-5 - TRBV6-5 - TGTGCCAGCAGTTACTCGTCCGTCCAAGAGACCCAGTACTTC CASSYSSVQETQYF
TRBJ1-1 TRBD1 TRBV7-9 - TGTGCCAGCAGCTTCGGCTGGGACAGACTGAACACTGAAGCTTTCTTT CASSFGWDRLNTEAFF
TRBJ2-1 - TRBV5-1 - TGCGCCAGCAGCGGAGGCGGTGGGAGAAGCTCCTACAATGAGCAGTTCTTC CASSGGGGRSSYNEQFF
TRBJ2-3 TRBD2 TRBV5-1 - TGCGCCAGCAGCCCGCCGCTAGCGGGGGGCAGCACAGATACGCAGTATTTT CASSPPLAGGSTDTQYF
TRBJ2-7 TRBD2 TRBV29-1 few TGCAGCGTTAGCGGGAGGGCCTACGAGCAGTACTTC CSVSGRAYEQYF
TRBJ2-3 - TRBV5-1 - TGCGCCAGCAGCTTGGAGGGGGGAGGGACCGCAGATACGCAGTATTTT CASSLEGGGTADTQYF
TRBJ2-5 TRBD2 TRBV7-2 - TGTGCCAGCAGCTTAGCTGGCGCGGGAGGGCGAGAGACCCAGTACTTC CASSLAGAGGRETQYF
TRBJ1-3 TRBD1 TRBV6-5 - TGTGCCAGCAGCAAGGACAGGGGGTCAGGAAACACCATATATTTT CASSKDRGSGNTIYF
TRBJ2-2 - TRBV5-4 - TGTGCCAGCAGCTCTCACTCAGTACAGGGACGGGGCACCGGGGAGCTGTTTTTT CASSSHSVQGRGTGELFF
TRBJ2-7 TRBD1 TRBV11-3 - TGTGCCAGCAGCTTATCAGGGGGCCCCTACGAGCAGTACTTC CASSLSGGPYEQYF
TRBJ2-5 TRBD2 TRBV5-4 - TGTGCCAGCAGCCTCCCACTAGCGGAGACCCAGTACTTC CASSLPLAETQYF
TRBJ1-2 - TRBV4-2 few TGTGCCAGCAGCCAAGATCCTAGGCAACGGGCCTTC CASSQDPRQRAF
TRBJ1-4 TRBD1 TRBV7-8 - TGTGCCAGCAGCCCCCAAACAGGGGTTAGTGAAAAACTGTTTTTT CASSPQTGVSEKLFF
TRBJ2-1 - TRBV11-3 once TGTGCCAGCAGCTTACCCGGGACTGGCTACAATGAGCAGTTCTTC CASSLPGTGYNEQFF
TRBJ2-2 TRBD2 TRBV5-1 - TGCGCCAGCAGCTTGAGCGGGGGGGCTTTCCTGACACGCACCCACACAAACACCGGGGAGCTGTTTTTT CASSLSGGAFLTRTHTNTGELFF
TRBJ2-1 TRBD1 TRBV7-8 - TGTGCCAGCAGCTTCTACCGGGACAGGGTGTACAATGAGCAGTTCTTC CASSFYRDRVYNEQFF
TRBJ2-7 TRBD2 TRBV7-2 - TGTGCCAGCAGCTTAGCGGCTCAGCGGGAGAGGAACGAGCAGTACTTC CASSLAAQRERNEQYF
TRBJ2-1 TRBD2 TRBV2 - TGTGCCAGCAGAGGGAGTAGCGGGGGATTTTCCTACAATGAGCAGTTCTTC CASRGSSGGFSYNEQFF
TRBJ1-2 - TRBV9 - TGTGCCAGCAGGGCGAGAGGGGGGGACTATGGCTACACCTTC CASRARGGDYGYTF
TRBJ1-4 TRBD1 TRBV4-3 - TGCGCCAGCAGCCGATTAGGGACAGCTAATGAAAAACTGTTTTTT CASSRLGTANEKLFF
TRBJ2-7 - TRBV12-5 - TGTGCTAGTGGTTTGCGCTATATGGGGAGCCAGGCTTCCTACGAGCAGTACTTC CASGLRYMGSQASYEQYF
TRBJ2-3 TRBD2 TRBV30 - TGTGCCTGGAGCCGTGGGGGGGACACAGATACGCAGTATTTT CAWSRGGDTDTQYF
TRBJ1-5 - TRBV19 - TGTGCCAGTACCCTTCATCAGGGTAGTGGAAATCAGCCCCAGCATTTT CASTLHQGSGNQPQHF
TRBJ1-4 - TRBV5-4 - TGTGCCAGCAGCCCCCAACAGGGTTTGACTAATGAAAAACTGTTTTTT CASSPQQGLTNEKLFF
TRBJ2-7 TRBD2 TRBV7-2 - TGTGCCAGCAGCTTAGTTCTAGCGGGGGGGGCCTACGAGCAGTACTTC CASSLVLAGGAYEQYF
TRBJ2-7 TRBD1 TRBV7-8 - TGTGCCAGCAGCCTTCGACAGGGCGTTGTCTCCTACGAGCAGTACTTC CASSLRQGVVSYEQYF
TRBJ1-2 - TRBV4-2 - TGTGCCAGCAGCCAAGATCCCGACAGGTTCTATGGCTACACCTTC CASSQDPDRFYGYTF
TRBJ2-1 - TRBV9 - TGTGCCAGCAGCCTTCGGGGAAGGTGGGATGAGCAGTTCTTC CASSLRGRWDEQFF
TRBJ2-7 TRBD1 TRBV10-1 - TGCGCCAGCAGTCAGAGGACAGGTTCCTACGAGCAGTACTTC CASSQRTGSYEQYF
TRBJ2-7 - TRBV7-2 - TGTGCCAGCAGCTTAGACCAACACAGAGAGCAGTACTTC CASSLDQHREQYF